This entry features one T cell receptor beta chain sequence. The sample belongs to a study of blood T cell repertoires in COVID-19. The protocol was immunoSEQ multiplex PCR, while the TCRdb copy is restricted to in-frame clones and leaves out a portion. The repertoire holds 300,000 to 350,000 clones, with around 89% as singletons. V shed 4 bases and J shed 5 bases, with 14 bases lying between them. This CDR3 is 14 amino acids long. From germline, CDR1 is MGHDK and CDR2 SYGVNS. Participants were aged about 18 to 90 years, lived in about two dozen US areas, and enrolled virtually. Sample: PBMCs or T cells enriched from blood (not recorded which). The chain uses TRBV25-1 and TRBJ1-1; D perhaps matches TRBD1 (6 bases). The receptor was isolated from a young woman with acute COVID-19. The CDR3 nucleotides read TGTGCCAGCAGTGGGGCGGGGGGCCGGACTGAAGCTTTCTTT. It encodes CASSGAGGRTEAFF.